This T cell receptor beta chain was observed in a study of OX40 agonist ivuxolimab in advanced cancers. Regarding the study in general: The costimulatory receptor OX40 (CD134) was targeted by ivuxolimab, a fully human IgG2 agonistic monoclonal antibody. The purpose of peripheral TCRbeta sequencing was to test whether ivuxolimab changed TCR sequence diversity and led to clonal T-cell expansion. Among the 52 dose-escalation patients, around 19 had hepatocellular carcinoma, around 15 melanoma, 9 renal cell carcinoma and 9 head and neck cancer. Prior anti-PD-1, anti-PD-L1 or anti-CTLA-4 therapy was permitted, and checkpoint inhibitors had been received by 30% to 40% of dose-escalation patients. The dose-escalation cohort was 80% to 90% male with a mean age of roughly 60 years, ranging from about 23 to 85. Intravenous ivuxolimab was administered to patients every 2 weeks at six dose levels: 0.01, 0.1, 0.3, 1.5, 3 and 10 mg/kg. Partial responses occurred in three dose-escalation patients, of whom one had hepatocellular carcinoma and two had cutaneous melanoma. The monotherapy dose-escalation portion (N = 52 patients) of the phase I ivuxolimab trial is reported in the paper.

V lost 4 bases and J lost 0 bases, and the count of bases not matched to a germline gene is 7. CDR1 and CDR2 are drawn from the germline V gene (reference sequence): SGHNT, YYREEE. The CDR3 contains 18 residues, cysteine and phenylalanine counted. Here the CDR3 DNA is all that survives: 54 bases in frame from base 1. Results and caveats for the whole study, not just this receptor: On average, CD8+ T cells showed more expanded clones than CD4+ T cells after ivuxolimab. At doses of 0.1 to 3.0 mg/kg, clonal expansion of both CD4+ and CD8+ blood T cells was observed from baseline to week 6. Low levels of normalized T-cell clonal expansion were also shown by some nonresponding patients. Which antigens the clonally expanded peripheral T cells were specific for was not determined. In the 0.1-3.0 mg/kg groups, partial responders had among the lowest normalized peripheral clonal expansion, particularly in CD8+ T cells.

Genomic DNA was isolated from the sorted cells so that the TCRbeta CDR3 region could be sequenced. The immunoSEQ Assay was used to sequence the TCRbeta CDR3 regions. Held by TCRdb, this immuneACCESS table contains in-frame sequences only and omits some clones. Under half of the omission traces to an unresolved V gene where checked; the cause of the rest is unknown. Counted in this sample were tens of thousands of clones; about nine tenths of them appeared once. The ten largest clones take up 0.3% to 0.45% of the sample. Patients with autoimmune disease history or receiving systemic immunosuppression were excluded from the trial. Peripheral blood for TCR sequencing was collected from all dose cohorts at baseline, on cycle 4 day 1, and on cycle 7 day 1. The samples were taken from a phase I, first-in-human, multicenter, open-label dose-escalation trial of ivuxolimab. The trial enrolled adults with locally advanced or metastatic head and neck squamous cell, hepatocellular, melanoma or renal cell carcinoma. Before TCR sequencing, CD4+ and CD8+ T cells were separately sorted from peripheral blood.

Remarks on this clone: Its antigen is currently not known. No base quality information exists; no much larger clone differs at one position.

This TCR was recovered from an adult with an advanced solid tumor such as melanoma, head and neck, liver or kidney cancer. Sequencing was performed on CD4+ or CD8+ T cells sorted from blood, taken in a trial of the OX40 agonist ivuxolimab. The chain joins TRBV5-4 to TRBJ2-2; TRBD2 agrees with 12 junctional bases. The DNA reads TGTGCCAGCAGCAGCGGACTAGCGGGGCAATCGAACACCGGGGAGCTGTTTTTT. Its protein reads: CASSSGLAGQSNTGELFF.